The entry below gives a single T cell receptor (beta chain) sequence along with its context. The antigen is undetermined. This sample stems from a study of cytomegalovirus exposure and HLA in healthy donors. In the PCR, 60 Vbeta and 13 Jbeta primers were used. Assay: immunoSEQ multiplex PCR; the TCRdb copy retains only in-frame clones and omits some. The repertoire holds about 92,000 clones, with under 80% as singletons. CDR3 length: 12 amino acids. V lost 4 bases, J lost 8 bases, and 8 bases lay in between. CDR1 is LGHNA, CDR2 YSLEER, per germline. General study results and limits: Reports described diagnosis of cytomegalovirus status by the classifier as highly specific and sensitive.

J is TRBJ1-4 and V is TRBV4-3; weak D call: TRBD1 (5 bases). The TCR sequence derives from a man in his forties or fifties in good health and CMV-seropositive. Sequences were obtained from PBMCs. As DNA, the CDR3 is TGCGCCAGCAGCCCAAGGGGCGAAAAACTGTTTTTT. It is translated as CASSPRGEKLFF.